This entry describes one TCR beta chain. Its specificity is unknown. This record belongs to a study of cytomegalovirus exposure and HLA in healthy donors. PCR used 60 Vbeta primers and 13 Jbeta primers. TCRdb's table, derived via immunoSEQ multiplex PCR, lists solely in-frame clones and lacks some. The data hold over 150,000 clones, with 60% to 85% observed a single time. Study-level points and caveats: The CMV antigen specificity of a few CMV-associated chains was confirmed through in vitro analysis. Within an earlier analysis, most TCR beta V segments proved productive either about 87% or about 30% of the time.

Trimming removed 4 bases from V and 7 bases from J; junction bases left unmatched: 8. The CDR3 runs to 15 residues. The germline gives CDR1 SGDLS, CDR2 YYNGEE. V gene TRBV9 combines with J gene TRBJ2-1; 10 bases fit TRBD2. The source material was PBMCs. This receptor was taken from a woman between 50 and 59 years old in good health and CMV-seropositive. In DNA, the CDR3 is TGTGCCAGCAGCTACGGGACTAGCGATAGTAATGAGCAGTTCTTC. Amino acids: CASSYGTSDSNEQFF.